This is a list of T cell receptor beta chains from one sample in a study of T cell responses to AZD1222 COVID-19 vaccine. Some clones are missing from TCRdb's copy, which holds only in-frame ones; the method was immunoSEQ multiplex PCR. The table lists 120,000 or so clones, more than 75% of them singletons. The source was peripheral blood, collected 28 days after the second AZD1222 dose. Source of these receptors: an adult who received the AZD1222 COVID-19 vaccine. Both conserved end residues are part of each CDR3. D genes are given only for firm matches. A clone size is listed for some rows: how often the clone was seen (once, few, many), or a class if it is expanded.

J: TRBJ2-2; V: TRBV28; size: .; length: 15; D: .; DNA: TGTGCCAGCTCCAATGGCGTTTTGCACACCGGGGAGCTGTTTTTT; CDR3: CASSNGVLHTGELFF
J: TRBJ2-1; V: TRBV6-2/TRBV6-3; size: .; length: 19; D: TRBD2; DNA: TGTGCCAGCAGTTACTCTCTAGCGGGGGCCCTCAGCTCCTACAATGAGCAGTTCTTC; CDR3: CASSYSLAGALSSYNEQFF
J: TRBJ2-1; V: TRBV19; size: few; length: 15; D: TRBD2; DNA: TGTGCCAGTAGTCCCTGGGGGGGGAGGGCCAATGAGCAGTTCTTC; CDR3: CASSPWGGRANEQFF
J: TRBJ2-1; V: TRBV20-1; size: .; length: 11; D: TRBD2; DNA: TGCAGTGCTGCCAGCGGGATGGACCAGTTCTTC; CDR3: CSAASGMDQFF
J: TRBJ2-1; V: TRBV6-4; size: .; length: 15; D: .; DNA: TGTGCCAGCAGTGAACAGGGATCTCCCTACAATGAGCAGTTCTTC; CDR3: CASSEQGSPYNEQFF
J: TRBJ2-4; V: TRBV2; size: .; length: 16; D: .; DNA: TGTGCCAGCAGCCCTTCCAGCAACATAGCCAAAAACATTCAGTACTTC; CDR3: CASSPSSNIAKNIQYF
J: TRBJ1-1; V: TRBV7-6; size: .; length: 13; D: .; DNA: TGTGCCAGCAGCCGACAGTTGAACACTGAAGCTTTCTTT; CDR3: CASSRQLNTEAFF
J: TRBJ1-2; V: TRBV20-1; size: .; length: 14; D: .; DNA: TGCAGTGCTAGTTTATTGACAGGTACCTATGGCTACACCTTC; CDR3: CSASLLTGTYGYTF
J: TRBJ2-7; V: TRBV3-1/TRBV3-2; size: .; length: 16; D: TRBD2; DNA: TGTGCCAGCAGCCATCCACTAGCGGGAGTCATCTACGAGCAGTACTTC; CDR3: CASSHPLAGVIYEQYF
J: TRBJ2-7; V: TRBV7-6; size: .; length: 16; D: .; DNA: TGTGCCAGCAGCTCAATGGGGGCGGGAGATTCCTACGAGCAGTACTTC; CDR3: CASSSMGAGDSYEQYF
J: TRBJ2-7; V: TRBV28; size: once; length: 16; D: TRBD2; DNA: TGTGCCAGCAGTCCTCTCCTAGCGGGGGGATCCTACGAGCAGTACTTC; CDR3: CASSPLLAGGSYEQYF
J: TRBJ2-3; V: TRBV6-5; size: .; length: 14; D: .; DNA: TGTGCCAGCAGTTACATAGCGGTAACAGATACGCAGTATTTT; CDR3: CASSYIAVTDTQYF
J: TRBJ1-3; V: TRBV19; size: .; length: 23; D: .; DNA: TGTGCCAGTAGTATGACCCAATACAGGGCTCGATCTCCAGATGACATCTCTGGAAACACCATATATTTT; CDR3: CASSMTQYRARSPDDISGNTIYF
J: TRBJ2-7; V: TRBV19; size: .; length: 15; D: TRBD2; DNA: TGTGCCAGTACCACGGCGGGTGGCGGGAGAGGCGAGCAGTACTTC; CDR3: CASTTAGGGRGEQYF
J: TRBJ1-2; V: TRBV10-3; size: .; length: 12; D: .; DNA: TGTGCCATCAGTGAGGCTAACTATGGCTACACCTTC; CDR3: CAISEANYGYTF
J: TRBJ2-3; V: TRBV13; size: .; length: 14; D: TRBD2; DNA: TGTGCCAGCATCGCGGGGGGGCATCCAGATACGCAGTATTTT; CDR3: CASIAGGHPDTQYF
J: TRBJ1-1; V: TRBV19; size: .; length: 14; D: .; DNA: TGTGCCAGTAGTCCTTACCATAGAGACACTGAAGCTTTCTTT; CDR3: CASSPYHRDTEAFF
J: TRBJ1-1; V: TRBV10-3; size: few; length: 16; D: .; DNA: TGTGCCATCAGTGCCCGGGACGGGACCTTGGACACTGAAGCTTTCTTT; CDR3: CAISARDGTLDTEAFF
J: TRBJ1-2; V: TRBV5-6; size: .; length: 11; D: .; DNA: TGTGCCAGCAGCTTAGGGGCCCGACACTTTTTC; CDR3: CASSLGARHFF
J: TRBJ1-1; V: TRBV5-4; size: .; length: 13; D: TRBD1; DNA: TGTGCCAGCGAACGGGACAGGGGGACTGAAGCTTTCTTT; CDR3: CASERDRGTEAFF
J: TRBJ1-5; V: TRBV19; size: .; length: 17; D: .; DNA: TGTGCCAGTAGTATCGGCCTTCTCTGGAGCAGCAATCAGCCCCAGCATTTT; CDR3: CASSIGLLWSSNQPQHF
J: TRBJ1-1; V: TRBV11-3; size: .; length: 12; D: .; DNA: TGTGCCAGCAGCTTCGGTCCGGGGGGAGCTTTCTTT; CDR3: CASSFGPGGAFF
J: TRBJ2-4; V: TRBV6-2/TRBV6-3; size: .; length: 14; D: TRBD1; DNA: TGTGCCAGCAGTGGACAGGGCGCCAAAAACATTCAGTACTTC; CDR3: CASSGQGAKNIQYF
J: TRBJ1-5; V: TRBV28; size: .; length: 14; D: .; DNA: TGTGCCAGCAACATGGGGGGCCCCAATCAGCCCCAGCATTTT; CDR3: CASNMGGPNQPQHF
J: TRBJ2-1; V: TRBV7-2; size: .; length: 15; D: TRBD2; DNA: TGTGCCAGCACCCCTGCGGGAGGGAGCTCCAATGAGCAGTTCTTC; CDR3: CASTPAGGSSNEQFF
J: TRBJ2-1; V: TRBV5-4; size: once; length: 15; D: TRBD2; DNA: TGTGCCAGCAGCTTGGGAGGGACTAGAGAGAATGAGCAGTTCTTC; CDR3: CASSLGGTRENEQFF
J: TRBJ1-6; V: TRBV18; size: .; length: 17; D: .; DNA: TGTGCCAGCTCGCGGACCCTCGAGGGCTCCTATAATTCACCCCTCCACTTT; CDR3: CASSRTLEGSYNSPLHF